These T cell receptor beta chains were read from a single sample in a study of spatial heterogeneity in lung cancer. TCRdb re-called the 5' RACE reads through MiXCR, storing one row per CDR3 protein. The table shows several thousand distinct CDR3 sequences, with 5.1% occurring only once. The source was normal lung tissue next to the tumor, collected at surgery. The receptors stem from a female donor with early-stage non-small cell lung cancer. The CDR3 runs from the conserved cysteine through the conserved F or W. The D gene is left open where the match is weak. Rows give clone size only sometimes, using once, few, many, or a class for an expanded clone.

D	V	size	length	J	CDR3	DNA
TRBD2	TRBV7-2	-	20	TRBJ2-7	CARSLAGGIAGELLLYEQYF	TGTGCCAGAAGCTTAGCGGGGGGGATAGCGGGAGAACTTTTACTATACGAGCAGTACTTC
TRBD1	TRBV28	many	19	TRBJ2-7	CASSFSRTGEALSTYEQYF	TGTGCCAGCAGTTTCTCGAGGACAGGGGAGGCCCTAAGCACCTACGAGCAGTACTTC
-	TRBV6-5	many	16	TRBJ2-6	CASSWDIFSGANVLTF	TGTGCCAGCAGTTGGGACATTTTCTCTGGGGCCAACGTCCTGACTTTC
-	TRBV7-2	medium-sized	16	TRBJ2-3	CASSPAGTASTDTQYF	TGTGCCAGCAGCCCCGCCGGGACTGCCTCCACAGATACGCAGTATTTT
-	TRBV28	medium-sized	15	TRBJ1-4	CASSLGQTLNEKLFF	TGTGCCAGCAGTCTCGGACAGACCCTTAATGAAAAACTGTTTTTT
TRBD1	TRBV10-2	-	12	TRBJ1-2	CATQGDRYGYTF	TGCGCCACCCAGGGGGACAGGTACGGCTACACCTTC
TRBD1	TRBV5-1	many	13	TRBJ1-1	CASSLGTGSEAFF	TGCGCCAGCAGCTTAGGGACAGGGAGCGAAGCTTTCTTT
-	TRBV11-2	medium-sized	16	TRBJ2-2	CASSLNRGSSTGELFF	TGTGCCAGCAGCTTAAATCGGGGATCGAGCACCGGGGAGCTGTTTTTT
-	TRBV30	medium-sized	14	TRBJ1-1	CAWKTYRKEPEAFF	TGTGCCTGGAAGACATACAGGAAAGAGCCTGAAGCTTTCTTT
TRBD2	TRBV4-2	many	15	TRBJ2-2	CASSQGGSTAGELFF	TGTGCCAGCAGCCAAGGCGGGAGTACGGCCGGGGAGCTGTTTTTT
TRBD1	TRBV7-3	many	15	TRBJ2-2	CASTTFPGGTGELFF	TGTGCCAGCACAACATTCCCAGGGGGCACCGGGGAGCTGTTTTTT